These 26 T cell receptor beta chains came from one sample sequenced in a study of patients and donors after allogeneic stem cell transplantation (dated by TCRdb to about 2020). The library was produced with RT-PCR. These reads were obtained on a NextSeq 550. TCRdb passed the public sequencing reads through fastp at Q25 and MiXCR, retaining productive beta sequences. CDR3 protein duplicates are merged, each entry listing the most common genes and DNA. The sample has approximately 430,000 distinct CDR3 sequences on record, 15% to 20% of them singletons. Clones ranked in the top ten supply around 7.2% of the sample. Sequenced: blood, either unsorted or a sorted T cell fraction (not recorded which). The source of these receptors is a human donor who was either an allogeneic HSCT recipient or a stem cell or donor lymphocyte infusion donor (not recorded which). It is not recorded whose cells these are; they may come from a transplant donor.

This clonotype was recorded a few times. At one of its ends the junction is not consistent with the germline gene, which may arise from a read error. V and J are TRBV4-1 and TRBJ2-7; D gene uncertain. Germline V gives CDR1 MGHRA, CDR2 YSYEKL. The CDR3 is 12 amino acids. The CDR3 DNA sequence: TGCGCCAGCAGCCAAGAGGTCGGCCTTCTCTTGTTC. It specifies CASSQEVGLLLF.

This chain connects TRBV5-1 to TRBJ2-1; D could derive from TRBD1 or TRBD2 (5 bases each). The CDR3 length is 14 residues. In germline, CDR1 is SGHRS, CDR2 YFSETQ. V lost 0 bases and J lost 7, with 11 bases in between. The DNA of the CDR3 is TGCGCCAGCAGCTTGGGAGGGGTGAGGAATGAGCAGTTCTTC. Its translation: CASSLGGVRNEQFF.

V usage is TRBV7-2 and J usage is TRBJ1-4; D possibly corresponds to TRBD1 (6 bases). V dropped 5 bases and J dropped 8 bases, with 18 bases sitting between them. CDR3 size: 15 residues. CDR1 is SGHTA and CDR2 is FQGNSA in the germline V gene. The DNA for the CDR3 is TGTGCCAGCAGCGAACCCTATGGGGGCGGAGAAAAACTGTTTTTT. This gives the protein CASSEPYGGGEKLFF.

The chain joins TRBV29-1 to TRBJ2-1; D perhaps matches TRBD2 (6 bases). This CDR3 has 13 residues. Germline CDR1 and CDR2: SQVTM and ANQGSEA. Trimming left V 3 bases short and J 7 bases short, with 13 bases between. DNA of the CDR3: TGCAGCGTTGAGTCGGGAGTATCGAATGAGCAGTTCTTC. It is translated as CSVESGVSNEQFF.

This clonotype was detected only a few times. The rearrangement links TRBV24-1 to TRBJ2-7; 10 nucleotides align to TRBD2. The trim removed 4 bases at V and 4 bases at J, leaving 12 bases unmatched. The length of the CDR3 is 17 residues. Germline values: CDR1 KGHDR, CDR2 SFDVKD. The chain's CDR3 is CATSEHHSSGRRYEQYF. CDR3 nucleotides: TGTGCCACCAGTGAGCACCATTCTAGCGGGAGAAGGTACGAGCAGTACTTC.

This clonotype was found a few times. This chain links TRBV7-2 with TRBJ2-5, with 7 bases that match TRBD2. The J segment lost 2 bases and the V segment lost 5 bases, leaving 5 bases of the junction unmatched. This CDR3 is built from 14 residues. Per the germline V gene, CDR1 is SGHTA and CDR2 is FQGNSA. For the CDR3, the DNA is TGTGCCAGCAGCCCCGGGGGGATACAAGAGACCCAGTACTTC. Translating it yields CASSPGGIQETQYF.

DNA of the CDR3: TGTGCCAGCAGTGACAGAACAGACTCTGGGGCCAACGTCCTGACTTTC. Its protein is CASSDRTDSGANVLTF. The gene calls are TRBV6-4 and TRBJ2-6, with unresolved D. Per germline, CDR1 MRHNA and CDR2 SNTAGT. The length of the CDR3 is 16 residues. Trimming took 2 bases from V and 0 from J, leaving 8 bases between them.

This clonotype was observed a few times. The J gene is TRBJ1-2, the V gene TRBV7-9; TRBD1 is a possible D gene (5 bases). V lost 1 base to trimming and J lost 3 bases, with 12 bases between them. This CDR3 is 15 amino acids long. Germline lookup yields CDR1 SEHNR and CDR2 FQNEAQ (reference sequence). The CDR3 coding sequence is TGTGCCAGCAGCTTAGGTGGCAGGGCTTACTATGGCTACACCTTC. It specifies CASSLGGRAYYGYTF.

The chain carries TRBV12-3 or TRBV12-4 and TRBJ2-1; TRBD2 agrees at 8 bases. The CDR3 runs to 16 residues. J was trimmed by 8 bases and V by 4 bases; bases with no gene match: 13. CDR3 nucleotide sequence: TGTGCCAGCAGTTCCCTAGGGAAAATGCGGGGGGATGAGCAGTTCTTC. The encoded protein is CASSSLGKMRGDEQFF.

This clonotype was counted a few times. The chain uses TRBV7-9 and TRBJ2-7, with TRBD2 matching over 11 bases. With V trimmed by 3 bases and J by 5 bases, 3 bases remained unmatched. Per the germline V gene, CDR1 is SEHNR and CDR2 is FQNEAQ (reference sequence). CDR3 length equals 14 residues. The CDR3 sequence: CASSFSGGAHEQYF. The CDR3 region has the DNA TGTGCCAGCAGCTTTAGCGGGGGGGCCCACGAGCAGTACTTC.

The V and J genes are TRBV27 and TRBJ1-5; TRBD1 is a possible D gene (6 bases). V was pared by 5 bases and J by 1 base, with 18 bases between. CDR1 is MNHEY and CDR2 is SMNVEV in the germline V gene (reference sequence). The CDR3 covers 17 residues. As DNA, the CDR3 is TGTGCCAGCAGTCCCCTACGGGACACCTGGAGCAATCAGCCCCAGCATTTT. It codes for CASSPLRDTWSNQPQHF.

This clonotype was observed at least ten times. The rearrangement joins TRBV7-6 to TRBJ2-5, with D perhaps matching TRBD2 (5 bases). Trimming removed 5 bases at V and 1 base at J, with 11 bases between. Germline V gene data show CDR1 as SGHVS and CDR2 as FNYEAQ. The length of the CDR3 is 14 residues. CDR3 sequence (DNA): TGTGCCAGCAGCCAGAGTACTAGCCAAGAGACCCAGTACTTC. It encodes CASSQSTSQETQYF.

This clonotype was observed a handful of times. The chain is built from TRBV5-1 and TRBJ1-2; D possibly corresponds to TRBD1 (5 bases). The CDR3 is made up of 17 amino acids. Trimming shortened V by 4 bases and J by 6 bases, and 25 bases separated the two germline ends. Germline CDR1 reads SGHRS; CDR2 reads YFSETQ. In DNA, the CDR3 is TGCGCCAGCAGCCCCGCTGTCCCGGGACGTGGTAGAGATGGCTACACCTTC. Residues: CASSPAVPGRGRDGYTF.

The CDR3 DNA follows: TGCGCCAGCAGCTTAAGGACCTACACAGATACGCAGTATTTT. This sequence encodes CASSLRTYTDTQYF. The rearrangement joins TRBV5-1 to TRBJ2-3; the D is unclear. V was clipped by 2 bases and J by 2 bases, with 9 bases between them. Germline loops: CDR1 SGHRS, CDR2 YFSETQ. The CDR3 contains 14 residues. The full variable domain, in which reference TRBV5-1 and TRBJ2-3 provide the parts outside the CDR3, is KAGVTQTPRYLIKTRGQQVTLSCSPISGHRSVSWYQQTPGQGLQFLFEYFSETQRNKGNFPGRFSGRQFSNSRSEMNVSTLELGDSALYLCASSLRTYTDTQYFGPGTRLTVL.

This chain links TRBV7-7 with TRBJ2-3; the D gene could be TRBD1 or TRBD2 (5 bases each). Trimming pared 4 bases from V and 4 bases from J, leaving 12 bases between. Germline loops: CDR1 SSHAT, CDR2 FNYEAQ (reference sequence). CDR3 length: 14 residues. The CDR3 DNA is TGTGCCAGCAGCTCCTTTGGGACCCCAGATACGCAGTATTTT. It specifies CASSSFGTPDTQYF.

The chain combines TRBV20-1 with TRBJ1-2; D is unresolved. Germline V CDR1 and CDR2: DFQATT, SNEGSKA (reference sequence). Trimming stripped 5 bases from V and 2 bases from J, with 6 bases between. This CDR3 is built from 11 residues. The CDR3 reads CSAGWNYGYTF. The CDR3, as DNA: TGCAGTGCTGGGTGGAACTATGGCTACACCTTC.

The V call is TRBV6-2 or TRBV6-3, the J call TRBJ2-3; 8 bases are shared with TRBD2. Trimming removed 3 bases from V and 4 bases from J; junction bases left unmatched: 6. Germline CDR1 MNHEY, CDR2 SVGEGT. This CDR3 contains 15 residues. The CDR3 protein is CASSYSGLAADTQYF. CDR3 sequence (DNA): TGTGCCAGCAGTTATTCAGGACTAGCAGCAGATACGCAGTATTTT.

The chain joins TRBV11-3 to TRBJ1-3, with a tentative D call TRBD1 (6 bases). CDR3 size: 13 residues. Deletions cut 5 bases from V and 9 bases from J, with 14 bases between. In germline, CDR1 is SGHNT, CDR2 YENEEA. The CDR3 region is CASSRQEAVTIYF. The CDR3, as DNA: TGTGCCAGCAGCAGACAGGAGGCGGTCACCATATATTTT.

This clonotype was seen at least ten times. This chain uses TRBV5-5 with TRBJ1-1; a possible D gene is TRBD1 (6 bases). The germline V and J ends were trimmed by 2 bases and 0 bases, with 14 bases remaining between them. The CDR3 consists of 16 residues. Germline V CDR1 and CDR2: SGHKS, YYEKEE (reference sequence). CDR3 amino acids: CASSLQGPRVNTEAFF. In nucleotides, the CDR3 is TGTGCCAGCAGCTTACAGGGTCCCCGGGTGAACACTGAAGCTTTCTTT.

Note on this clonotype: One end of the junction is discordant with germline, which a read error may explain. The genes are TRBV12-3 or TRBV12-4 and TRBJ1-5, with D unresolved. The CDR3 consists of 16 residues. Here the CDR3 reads CASSPLGPSPNQPRHF. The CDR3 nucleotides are TGTGCCAGCAGTCCCCTAGGCCCTTCACCCAATCAGCCCCGGCATTTT.

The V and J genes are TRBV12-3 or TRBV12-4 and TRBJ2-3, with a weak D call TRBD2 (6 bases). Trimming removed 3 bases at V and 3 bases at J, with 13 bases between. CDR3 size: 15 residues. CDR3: CASSFRSGWTDTQYF. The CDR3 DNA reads TGTGCCAGCAGTTTTCGCAGCGGGTGGACAGATACGCAGTATTTT.

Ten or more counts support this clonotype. This CDR3 is CASSLAEGQETQYF. The DNA for the CDR3 is TGCGCCAGCAGCTTGGCCGAGGGCCAAGAGACCCAGTACTTC. V usage is TRBV5-1 and J usage is TRBJ2-5; TRBD2 might be the D (5 bases). The V end lost 0 bases, the J end lost 1 base, and 7 bases lay between the germline ends. This CDR3 has 14 residues. Germline CDR1 reads SGHRS; CDR2 reads YFSETQ.

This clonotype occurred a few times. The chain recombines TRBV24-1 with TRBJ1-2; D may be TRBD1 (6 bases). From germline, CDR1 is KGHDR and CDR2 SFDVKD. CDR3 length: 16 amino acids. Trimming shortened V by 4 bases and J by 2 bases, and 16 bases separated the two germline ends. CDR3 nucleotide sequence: TGTGCCACCAGTGACCCAGGGGACCCGAAGAACTATGGCTACACCTTC. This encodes CATSDPGDPKNYGYTF.

This CDR3 is CASSKTGAPLNSPLHF. The CDR3 DNA sequence: TGTGCCAGCAGCAAAACAGGGGCCCCACTTAATTCACCCCTCCACTTT. The chain uses TRBV7-3 and TRBJ1-6; TRBD1 aligns across 7 bases. V lost 5 bases, J lost 6 bases, and 10 bases stayed unmatched. Per the germline V gene, CDR1 is SGHTA and CDR2 is FQGTGA. This CDR3 has 16 residues.

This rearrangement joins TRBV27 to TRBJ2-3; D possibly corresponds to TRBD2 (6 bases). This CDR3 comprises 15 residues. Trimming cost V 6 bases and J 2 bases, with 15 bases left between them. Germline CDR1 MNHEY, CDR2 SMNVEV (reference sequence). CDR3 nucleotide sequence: TGTGCCAGCAGCCTAGGAGGGGACGACACAGATACGCAGTATTTT. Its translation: CASSLGGDDTDTQYF.

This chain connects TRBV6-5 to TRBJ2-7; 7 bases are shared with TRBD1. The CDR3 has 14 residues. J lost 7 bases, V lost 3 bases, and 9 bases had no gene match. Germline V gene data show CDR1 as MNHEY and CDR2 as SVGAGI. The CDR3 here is CASSYRDSTWEQYF. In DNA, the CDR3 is TGTGCCAGCAGTTATCGGGACAGCACTTGGGAGCAGTACTTC.